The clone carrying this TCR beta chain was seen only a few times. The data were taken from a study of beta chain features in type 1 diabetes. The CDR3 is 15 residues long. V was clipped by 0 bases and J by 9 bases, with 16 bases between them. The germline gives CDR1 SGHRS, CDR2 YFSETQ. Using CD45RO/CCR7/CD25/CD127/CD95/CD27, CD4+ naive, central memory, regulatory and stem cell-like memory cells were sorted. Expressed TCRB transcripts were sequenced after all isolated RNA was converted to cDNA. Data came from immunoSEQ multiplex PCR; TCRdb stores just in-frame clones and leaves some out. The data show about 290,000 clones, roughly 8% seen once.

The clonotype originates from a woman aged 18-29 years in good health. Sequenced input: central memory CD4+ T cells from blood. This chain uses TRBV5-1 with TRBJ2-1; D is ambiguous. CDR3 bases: TGCGCCAGCAGCTTGGCCTTCATAGTGCGGAGTGAGCAGTTCTTC. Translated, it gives CASSLAFIVRSEQFF.